These T cell receptor beta chains were read from a single sample in a study of T cell responses to AZD1222 COVID-19 vaccine. Only in-frame clones appear in the TCRdb table, and some are missing; sequencing was by immunoSEQ multiplex PCR. Of 120,000 or so clones listed, around nine tenths were seen once; the top ten hold around 1.7%. Specimen: peripheral blood, collected on day 0 of AZD1222 vaccination. These receptors were obtained from an adult in good health. Both conserved end residues are part of each CDR3. The order of the fields is CDR3 DNA, CDR3 protein, clone size, V gene, D gene, J gene. D genes are given only for firm matches. Not every row has a clone size; where given, it reads once, few, many or a size class.

TGTGCCAGCAGCAAAGTAAGGGGGCGTGGTCAGCCCCAGCATTTT,CASSKVRGRGQPQHF,-,TRBV21-1,-,TRBJ1-5
TGTGCCAGCAGCTCGACGGTAACTAATGAAAAACTGTTTTTT,CASSSTVTNEKLFF,-,TRBV7-9,-,TRBJ1-4
TGTGCCAGTAGTACCGGGACAGGGCGATTCTCTGGAAACACCATATATTTT,CASSTGTGRFSGNTIYF,-,TRBV19,TRBD1,TRBJ1-3
TGTGCCAGCAGCCGAACACCCCCGGGGAGCAGCACAGATACGCAGTATTTT,CASSRTPPGSSTDTQYF,-,TRBV7-3,-,TRBJ2-3
TGTGCCACCAGCAGAGATGGGCGGGGAGGCACTGAAGCTTTCTTT,CATSRDGRGGTEAFF,-,TRBV15,-,TRBJ1-1
TGCGCCAGCAGCTTGCGGACAAGACTAGATGGCTACACCTTC,CASSLRTRLDGYTF,once,TRBV5-1,-,TRBJ1-2
TGTGCCAGCACCACCGGACAGGGAGACTACGAGCAGTACTTC,CASTTGQGDYEQYF,-,TRBV6-5,TRBD1,TRBJ2-7
TGTGCCAGTACCCAGACAGGGGGGGCAAGGCAGTACTTC,CASTQTGGARQYF,-,TRBV19,TRBD1,TRBJ2-7
TGTGCCAGCAAGACGAGCGCCAGGGGTGGAAACACCATATATTTT,CASKTSARGGNTIYF,-,TRBV6-5,-,TRBJ1-3
TGTGCCAGCAGCTTCCAGGGGGTGGGTAATTCACCCCTCCACTTT,CASSFQGVGNSPLHF,-,TRBV11-1,TRBD1,TRBJ1-6
TGTGCCAGCAGCCAAGAATGGGATGGGAACACTGAAGCTTTCTTT,CASSQEWDGNTEAFF,-,TRBV4-2,-,TRBJ1-1
TGCGCCAGCAGCCCACGACGACAGGGGGGTTTGACTGAAGCTTTCTTT,CASSPRRQGGLTEAFF,-,TRBV5-1,TRBD1,TRBJ1-1
TGTGCCAGCAGCTTTGAGACAGGGGGCATCCGAGCTTTCTTT,CASSFETGGIRAFF,-,TRBV7-9,TRBD1,TRBJ1-1
TGTGCCAGCAGTGGTGGGGGAGACACAGATACGCAGTATTTT,CASSGGGDTDTQYF,-,TRBV2,-,TRBJ2-3
TGTGCCAGCAGCCCCCGGCAGGGGGCCACCGGGGAGCTGTTTTTT,CASSPRQGATGELFF,-,TRBV7-3,TRBD1,TRBJ2-2
TGTGCCAGTAGTACCTACCCCAGGGGAATAGGAAACACCATATATTTT,CASSTYPRGIGNTIYF,-,TRBV19,-,TRBJ1-3
TGCGCCAGCAGCTCCGGGGCAGGGGGGAAGAATTCACCCCTCCACTTT,CASSSGAGGKNSPLHF,-,TRBV5-1,TRBD1,TRBJ1-6
TGTGCCAGCAGCTTAGCGGAACCCTTCCGAGCAGAGTTCACCGGGGAGCTGTTTTTT,CASSLAEPFRAEFTGELFF,-,TRBV7-8,-,TRBJ2-2
TGCAGCGCGGGGGGGGAAGACTATGGCTACACCTTC,CSAGGEDYGYTF,-,TRBV29-1,-,TRBJ1-2
TGTGCCAGCAGCAACCTTCTCCGGGACTCGGGGTCTCGGGAGCAGTTCTTC,CASSNLLRDSGSREQFF,-,TRBV3-1/TRBV3-2,-,TRBJ2-1
TGTGCCAGTAGTAGACAGGTGTCTATATCTGGGGCCAACGTCCTGACTTTC,CASSRQVSISGANVLTF,-,TRBV19,-,TRBJ2-6
TGTGCCAGCAGCTTAGCCGGGGGGGCTAGCGGGGGTTACTCCTACGAGCAGTACTTC,CASSLAGGASGGYSYEQYF,-,TRBV7-8,TRBD2,TRBJ2-7
TGCGCCAGCAGCTCCGTTAGCGGGTCAACCGGCAATGAGCAGTTCTTC,CASSSVSGSTGNEQFF,once,TRBV5-1,TRBD2,TRBJ2-1
TGTGCCACCAGTGATCAGGGGGCTGAAGCTTTCTTT,CATSDQGAEAFF,-,TRBV24-1,TRBD1,TRBJ1-1
TGTGCCAGCAGCCCAATGATGGGGAACTATGGCTACACCTTC,CASSPMMGNYGYTF,-,TRBV3-1/TRBV3-2,-,TRBJ1-2
TGTGCCACCAGTGGAATCGTGCGGCTGAGCTCCTACAATGAGCAGTTCTTC,CATSGIVRLSSYNEQFF,once,TRBV24-1,-,TRBJ2-1
TGCGCCAGCAGCTTGGCCGAGACCCAGTACTTC,CASSLAETQYF,-,TRBV5-1,-,TRBJ2-5
TGTGCCAGCAGCGTTCTTAGCGGGGGGGACAATGAGCAGTTCTTC,CASSVLSGGDNEQFF,-,TRBV9,TRBD2,TRBJ2-1
TGTGCCAGCACCGAAGGTGGGCCCTATAATTCACCCCTCCACTTT,CASTEGGPYNSPLHF,-,TRBV6-5,-,TRBJ1-6
TGTGCCAGCTCACCACAGGGGACCTCTGGAAACACCATATATTTT,CASSPQGTSGNTIYF,-,TRBV18,-,TRBJ1-3
TGTGCCAGTAGTGTTAGCCGGACCGTGCCTAACTATGGCTACACCTTC,CASSVSRTVPNYGYTF,-,TRBV19,-,TRBJ1-2
TGTGCCAGCAGTGAATCTCTCCCGGGGACAGGGGGCAATGAGCAGTTCTTC,CASSESLPGTGGNEQFF,-,TRBV6-1,TRBD1,TRBJ2-1
TGTGCCAGCAGTTGGACCGGGACAGGGGTTTATGGCTACACCTTC,CASSWTGTGVYGYTF,-,TRBV27,TRBD1,TRBJ1-2
TGTGCCAGCTCACCAAGCGGAGACCGTGGAAACACCATATATTTT,CASSPSGDRGNTIYF,-,TRBV18,-,TRBJ1-3
TGTGCCAGCAGCGTAGCTACCCCGGGGGTCGAAATTGACACTGAAGCTTTCTTT,CASSVATPGVEIDTEAFF,-,TRBV9,-,TRBJ1-1
TGTGCCAGCAGGGGACTGACAAAGACCATATATTTT,CASRGLTKTIYF,-,TRBV3-1/TRBV3-2,-,TRBJ1-3
TGTGCCAGCAGTGAAACGGTCCTGGGGCAGTACTTC,CASSETVLGQYF,-,TRBV6-1,-,TRBJ2-7
TGCAGCCACCCCGGCCCGGCCAACACTGAAGCTTTCTTT,CSHPGPANTEAFF,-,TRBV29-1,-,TRBJ1-1
TGTGCCAGCAGCTCTAGCGGGAGGAGGGATACGCAGTATTTT,CASSSSGRRDTQYF,-,TRBV7-9,TRBD2,TRBJ2-3
TGTGCCAGCAGTAAGAGGGGGACAACCAACACCGGGGAGCTGTTTTTT,CASSKRGTTNTGELFF,-,TRBV9,-,TRBJ2-2